This T cell receptor beta chain was obtained from a study of shared clonotypes between healthy human individuals. In germline, CDR1 is KGHSH, CDR2 LQKENI. Trimming shortened V by 1 base and J by 4 bases, and 12 bases separated the two germline ends. This CDR3 contains 15 residues. On this clone itself: The antigen is not known.

Methods used by the authors: Filtering differed for immunoSEQ, which gave only junction sequences without quality scores. Sequencing was performed with immunoSEQ multiplex PCR; in TCRdb, only in-frame clones are kept and a portion is missing. The DNA gave D and trimming, while V, J and clone size come from that table. In the table there are over a million clones, about 98% of which are singletons. The CD4+ fraction was divided into a CD45RA+ naive subset and a CD45RA-negative memory subset. Study findings and constraints: Generation probabilities of non-shared clonotypes were lower (relative to those shared by all four donors). Sequencing depth was expected to influence donor clonotype sharing.

The sequence came from a man in his thirties or forties in good health. The specimen was naive CD4+ T cells sorted from blood. As to subset: CD45RA+ positively selected. This chain connects TRBV18 to TRBJ2-3; D remains ambiguous. Written as DNA, the CDR3 is TGTGCCAGCTCACCACAGGGTATCCCCTCAGATACGCAGTATTTT. Encoded protein: CASSPQGIPSDTQYF.